This TCR beta chain appears in the sequencing data of a study of blood T cell repertoires in COVID-19. Cohorts were determined from participant-reported clinical history. Some clones are missing from TCRdb's copy, which holds only in-frame ones; the method was immunoSEQ multiplex PCR. Altogether 180,000 or so clones are present, about 88% being singletons, with the ten largest covering around 1.2%. The V gene's germline CDR1 is SGHTA and CDR2 FQGNSA. The V end lost 2 bases, the J end lost 3 bases, and 14 bases lay between the germline ends. The CDR3 spans 15 residues. Sequencing input: PBMCs or T cells enriched from blood (not recorded which). The sequence was obtained from a human donor with acute COVID-19. The donor label of this sample is uncertain. The chain links TRBV7-2 to TRBJ2-7; D is possibly TRBD2 (6 bases). The CDR3 region has the DNA TGTGCCAGCAGCTTATTCTCTGGGGGAGGCTACGAGCAGTACTTC. Its protein product is CASSLFSGGGYEQYF.